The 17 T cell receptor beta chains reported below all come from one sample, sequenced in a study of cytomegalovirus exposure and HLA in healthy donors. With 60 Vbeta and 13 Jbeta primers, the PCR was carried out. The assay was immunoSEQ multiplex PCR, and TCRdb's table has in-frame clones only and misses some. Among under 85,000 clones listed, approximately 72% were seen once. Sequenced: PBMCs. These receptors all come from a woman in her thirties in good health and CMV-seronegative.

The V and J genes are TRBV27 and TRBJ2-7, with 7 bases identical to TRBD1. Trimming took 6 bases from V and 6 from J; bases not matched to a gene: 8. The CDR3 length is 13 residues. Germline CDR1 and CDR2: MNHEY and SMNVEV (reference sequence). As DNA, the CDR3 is TGTGCCAGCAGCGAATCCGGGACAGTCGAGCAGTACTTC. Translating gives CASSESGTVEQYF.

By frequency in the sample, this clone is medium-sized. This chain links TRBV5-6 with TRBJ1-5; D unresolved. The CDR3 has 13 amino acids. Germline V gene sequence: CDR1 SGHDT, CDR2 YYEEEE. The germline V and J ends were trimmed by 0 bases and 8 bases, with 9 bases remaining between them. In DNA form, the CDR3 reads TGTGCCAGCAGCTTGGCCTTTTCGGAGCCCCAGCATTTT. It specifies CASSLAFSEPQHF.

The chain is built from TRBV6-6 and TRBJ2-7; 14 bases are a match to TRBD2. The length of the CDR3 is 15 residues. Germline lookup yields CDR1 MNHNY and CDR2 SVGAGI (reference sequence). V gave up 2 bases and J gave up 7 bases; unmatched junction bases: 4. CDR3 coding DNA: TGTGCCAGCAGTTACACGCGACTAGCGGGGGGGGAGCAGTACTTC. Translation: CASSYTRLAGGEQYF.

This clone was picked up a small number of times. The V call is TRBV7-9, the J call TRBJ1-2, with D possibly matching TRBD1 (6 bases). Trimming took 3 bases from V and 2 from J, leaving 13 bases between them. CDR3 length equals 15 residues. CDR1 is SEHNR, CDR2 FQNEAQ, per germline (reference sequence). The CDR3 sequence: CASSLQGPINYGYTF. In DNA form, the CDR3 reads TGTGCCAGCAGCTTGCAGGGGCCGATAAACTATGGCTACACCTTC.

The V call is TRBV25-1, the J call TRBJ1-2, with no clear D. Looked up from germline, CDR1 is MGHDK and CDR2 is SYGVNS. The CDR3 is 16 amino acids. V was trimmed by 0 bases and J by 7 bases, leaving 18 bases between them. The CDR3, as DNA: TGTGCCAGCAGTGAATATAAGGATGGCGGGGAACGTGGCTACACCTTC. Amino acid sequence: CASSEYKDGGERGYTF.

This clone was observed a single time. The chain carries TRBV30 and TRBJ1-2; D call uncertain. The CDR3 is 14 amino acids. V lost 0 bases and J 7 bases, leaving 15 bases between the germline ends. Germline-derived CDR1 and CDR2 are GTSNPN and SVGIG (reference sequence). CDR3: CAWSVWQGSGGYTF. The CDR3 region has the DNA TGTGCCTGGAGTGTATGGCAAGGTAGCGGTGGCTACACCTTC.

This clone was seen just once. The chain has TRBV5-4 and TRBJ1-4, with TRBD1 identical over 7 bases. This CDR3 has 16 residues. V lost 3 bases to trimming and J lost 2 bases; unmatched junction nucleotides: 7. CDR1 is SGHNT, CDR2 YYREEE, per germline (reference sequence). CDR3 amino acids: CASSSNRGWTNEKLFF. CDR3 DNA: TGTGCCAGCAGCTCGAACAGGGGTTGGACTAATGAAAAACTGTTTTTT.

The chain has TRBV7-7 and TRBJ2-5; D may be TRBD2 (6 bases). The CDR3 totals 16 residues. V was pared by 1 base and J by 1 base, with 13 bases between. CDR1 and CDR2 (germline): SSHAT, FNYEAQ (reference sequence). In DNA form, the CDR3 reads TGTGCCAGCAGCTTAGGGGCCGGGACTTCCCAAGAGACCCAGTACTTC. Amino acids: CASSLGAGTSQETQYF. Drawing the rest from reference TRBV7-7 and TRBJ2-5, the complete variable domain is GAGVSQSPRYKVTKRGQDVTLRCDPISSHATLYWYQQALGQGPEFLTYFNYEAQPDKSGLPSDRFSAERPEGSISTLTIQRTEQRDSAMYRCASSLGAGTSQETQYFGPGTRLLVL.

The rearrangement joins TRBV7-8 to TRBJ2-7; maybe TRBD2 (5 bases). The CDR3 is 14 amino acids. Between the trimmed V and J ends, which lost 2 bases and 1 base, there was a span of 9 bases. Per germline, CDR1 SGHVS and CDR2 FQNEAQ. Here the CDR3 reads CASSLSEGSYEQYF. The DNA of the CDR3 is TGTGCCAGCAGCTTATCTGAGGGTTCCTACGAGCAGTACTTC.

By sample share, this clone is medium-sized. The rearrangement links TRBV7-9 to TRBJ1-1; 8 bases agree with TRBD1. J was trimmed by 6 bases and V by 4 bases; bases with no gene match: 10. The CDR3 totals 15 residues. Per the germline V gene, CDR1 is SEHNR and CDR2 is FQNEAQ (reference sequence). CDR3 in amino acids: CASSSSLDRGSEAFF. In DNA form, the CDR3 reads TGTGCCAGCAGCTCGTCCCTTGACAGGGGATCTGAAGCTTTCTTT.

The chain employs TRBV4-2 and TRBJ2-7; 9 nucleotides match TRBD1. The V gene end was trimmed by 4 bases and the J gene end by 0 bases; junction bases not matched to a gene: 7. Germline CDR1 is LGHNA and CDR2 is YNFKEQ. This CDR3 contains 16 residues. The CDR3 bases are TGTGCCAGCAGCCCCCTCGACAGGGGGGCCTCCTACGAGCAGTACTTC. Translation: CASSPLDRGASYEQYF.

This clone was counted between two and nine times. The CDR3 nucleotides are TGCAGCGGACGGACTAGCGGGGGGGCCGGGGAGACCCAGTACTTC. Protein: CSGRTSGGAGETQYF. V and J are TRBV29-1 and TRBJ2-5, with 15 positions matching TRBD2. The CDR3 spans 15 residues. The V gene end was trimmed by 7 bases and the J gene end by 5 bases; junction bases not matched to a gene: 8. The V gene's germline CDR1 is SQVTM and CDR2 ANQGSEA.

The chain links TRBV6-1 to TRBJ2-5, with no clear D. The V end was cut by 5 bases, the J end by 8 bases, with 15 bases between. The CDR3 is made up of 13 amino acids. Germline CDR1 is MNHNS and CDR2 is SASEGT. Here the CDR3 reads CASSRDQRETQYF. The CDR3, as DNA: TGTGCCAGCAGTCGAGATCAAAGAGAAACCCAGTACTTC.

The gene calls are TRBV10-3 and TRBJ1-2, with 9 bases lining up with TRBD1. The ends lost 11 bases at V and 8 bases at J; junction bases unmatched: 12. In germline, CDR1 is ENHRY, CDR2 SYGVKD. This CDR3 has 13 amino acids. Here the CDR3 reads CACWGTGNEGYTF. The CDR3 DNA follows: TGTGCCTGCTGGGGGACAGGGAATGAGGGCTACACCTTC.

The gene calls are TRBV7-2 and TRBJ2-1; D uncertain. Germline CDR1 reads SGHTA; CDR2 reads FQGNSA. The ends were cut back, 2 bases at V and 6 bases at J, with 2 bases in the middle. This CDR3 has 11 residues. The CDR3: CASSLLNEQFF. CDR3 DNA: TGTGCCAGCAGCTTACTCAATGAGCAGTTCTTC.

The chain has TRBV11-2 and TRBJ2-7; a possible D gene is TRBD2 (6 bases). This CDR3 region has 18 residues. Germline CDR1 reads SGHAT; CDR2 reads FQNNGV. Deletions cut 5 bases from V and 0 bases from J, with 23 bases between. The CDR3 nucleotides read TGTGCCAGCAGCCCCCTTAATCGCGGGACCAGGAACTCCTACGAGCAGTACTTC. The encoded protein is CASSPLNRGTRNSYEQYF.

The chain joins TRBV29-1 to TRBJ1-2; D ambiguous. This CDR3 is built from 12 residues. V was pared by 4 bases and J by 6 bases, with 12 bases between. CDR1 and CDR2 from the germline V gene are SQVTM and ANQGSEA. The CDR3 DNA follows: TGCAGCGTTGGACCTACTAGTGATGGCTACACCTTC. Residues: CSVGPTSDGYTF.